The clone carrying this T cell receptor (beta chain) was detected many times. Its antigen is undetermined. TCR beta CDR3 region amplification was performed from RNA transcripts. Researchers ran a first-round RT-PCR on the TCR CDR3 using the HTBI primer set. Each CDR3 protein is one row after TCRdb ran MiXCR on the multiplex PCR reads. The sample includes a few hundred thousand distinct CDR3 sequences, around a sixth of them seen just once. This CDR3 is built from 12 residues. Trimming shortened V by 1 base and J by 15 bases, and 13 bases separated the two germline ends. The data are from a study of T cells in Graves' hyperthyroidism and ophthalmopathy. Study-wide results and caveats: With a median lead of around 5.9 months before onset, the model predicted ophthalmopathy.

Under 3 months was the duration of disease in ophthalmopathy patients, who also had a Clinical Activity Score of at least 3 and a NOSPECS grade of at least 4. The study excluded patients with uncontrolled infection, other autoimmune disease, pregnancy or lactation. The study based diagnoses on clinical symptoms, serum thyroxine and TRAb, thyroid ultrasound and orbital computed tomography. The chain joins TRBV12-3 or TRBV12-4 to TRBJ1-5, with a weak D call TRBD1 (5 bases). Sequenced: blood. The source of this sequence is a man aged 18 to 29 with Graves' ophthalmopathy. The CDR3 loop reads CASSLGSRGWHF. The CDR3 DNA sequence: TGTGCCAGCAGTTTAGGTAGTAGGGGCTGGCATTTT.